One and the same sample provided the 6 T cell receptor beta chains below, sequenced in a study of blood T cells in healthy people across ages. Next came a second PCR, run for roughly 6 to 11 cycles, which used a sample-barcoded 5' primer along with a J-beta primer mix. TCRdb reprocessed the 5' RACE reads with MiXCR, giving one entry per CDR3 protein. This sample has 710,000 or so distinct CDR3 sequences, with 22% found just once. Input material: blood. These receptors were obtained from a man between 70 and 80 years old in good health.

The chain is built from TRBV28 and TRBJ1-5; D unresolved. CDR3 length: 14 amino acids. Trimming pared 6 bases from V and 0 bases from J, leaving 9 bases between. CDR1 MDHEN and CDR2 SYDVKM come from the germline V gene. The CDR3 bases are TGTGCCAGCAGAGTCTGGGGTAGCAATCAGCCCCAGCATTTT. Encoded protein: CASRVWGSNQPQHF.

This rearrangement joins TRBV7-8 to TRBJ2-1; D may be TRBD1 (6 bases). The J call may be in error: the DNA end matches TRBJ2-7 better. This CDR3 is 15 amino acids long. Germline V CDR1 and CDR2: SGHVS, FQNEAQ. CDR3 in amino acids: CASSLVQGRAYEQYF. CDR3 nucleotide sequence: TGTGCCAGCAGCTTAGTGCAGGGGCGAGCTTACGAGCAGTACTTC.

The chain recombines TRBV7-2 with TRBJ1-3, with D possibly TRBD1 on 5 matching bases. The germline V gene has CDR1 SGHTA and CDR2 FQGNSA. Trimming cost V 4 bases and J 1 base, with 11 bases left between them. The CDR3 contains 15 residues. CDR3: CASSSRGRSGNTIYF. CDR3 nucleotide sequence: TGTGCCAGCAGCTCTAGGGGCCGATCTGGAAACACCATATATTTT.

This chain uses TRBV5-1 with TRBJ2-5; a possible D gene is TRBD1 (6 bases). With 4 bases removed from V and 5 bases from J, the gap between germline ends came to 21 bases. This CDR3 has 16 amino acids. Germline V lookup: CDR1 SGHRS, CDR2 YFSETQ. The CDR3 DNA follows: TGCGCCAGCAGCGCCACAGGGTCCCTCGGTCCGGAGACCCAGTACTTC. It is translated as CASSATGSLGPETQYF.

About this clonotype: This likely comes from a read error, as the CDR3 has no conserved phenylalanine or tryptophan at its end. The V gene is TRBV5-1, the J gene TRBJ2-5, with TRBD1 matching over 10 bases. The J call is in doubt because the DNA end fits TRBJ2-7 better. CDR1 is SGHRS, CDR2 YFSETQ, per germline. The CDR3 is 15 residues long. Here the CDR3 DNA reads TGCGCCAGCAGCTTACGGACAGGGGGTTCCTACGAGCAGTACCTC. Translated, it gives CASSLRTGGSYEQYL.

The sample holds a few counts of this clonotype. The gene calls are TRBV29-1 and TRBJ1-5, with D possibly matching TRBD1 (6 bases). The CDR3 covers 14 residues. V was cut by 5 bases and J by 4 bases, with 15 bases left in between. Per the germline V gene, CDR1 is SQVTM and CDR2 is ANQGSEA. The CDR3: CSVWGGTFNQPQHF. Written as DNA, the CDR3 is TGCAGCGTTTGGGGCGGGACATTTAATCAGCCCCAGCATTTT.